A single sample is the source of the 25 T cell receptor beta chains below, sequenced in a study of vaccination effects on CD4 cells after COVID-19. The antigens for these receptors are not known. Before sequencing took place, the ViraFEST assay used viral peptide pools to expand antigen-specific CD4+ T cells. Culture lasted about ten days before CD4+ T cell isolation. All study participants received two doses of BNT162b2 or mRNA-1273 vaccine. Sequenced by immunoSEQ multiplex PCR; TCRdb stores in-frame clones only, minus some. The profile shows some 30,000 clones, more than 65% of them singletons. This specimen consisted of CD4+ T cells from PBMCs cultured with HCoV-229E spike peptides, obtained after COVID-19 vaccination. All receptors derive from a human donor who received a COVID-19 vaccine.

CDR3 region: CASSYPGTSYNEQFF. The CDR3 coding sequence is TGTGCCAGCAGTTACCCGGGGACTAGCTACAATGAGCAGTTCTTC. The chain links TRBV6-5 to TRBJ2-1; 8 bases fit TRBD2. The CDR3 is made up of 15 amino acids. V was clipped by 2 bases and J by 3 bases; unmatched bases: 3. Germline loops: CDR1 MNHEY, CDR2 SVGAGI.

The genes are TRBV6-5 and TRBJ2-2; D possibly matches TRBD1 or TRBD2 (5 bases each). The length of the CDR3 is 15 residues. The ends were cut back, 6 bases at V and 1 base at J, with 12 bases in the middle. Germline lookup yields CDR1 MNHEY and CDR2 SVGAGI. The CDR3 sequence: CASRPGTRNTGELFF. DNA for the CDR3: TGTGCCAGCAGACCCGGGACGCGGAACACCGGGGAGCTGTTTTTT.

The V and J genes are TRBV29-1 and TRBJ2-7, with D maybe TRBD1 (6 bases). CDR3 length equals 14 residues. The V end lost 4 bases, the J end lost 7 bases, and 20 bases lay between the germline ends. The germline V gene encodes CDR1 SQVTM and CDR2 ANQGSEA. DNA for the CDR3: TGCAGCGTTGGATCCAGGGGAAAAATTAGGGAGCAGTACTTC. Protein: CSVGSRGKIREQYF.

This clone was seen a single time. The chain links TRBV5-4 to TRBJ2-6; weak D call: TRBD1 (5 bases). CDR1 SGHNT and CDR2 YYREEE come from the germline V gene (reference sequence). This CDR3 has 15 residues. Trimming shortened V by 4 bases and J by 1 base, and 9 bases separated the two germline ends. DNA of the CDR3: TGTGCCAGCAGCCGACCAGGGTCTGGGGCCAACGTCCTGACTTTC. It specifies CASSRPGSGANVLTF.

The gene calls are TRBV5-1 and TRBJ1-1; the D gene is possibly TRBD1 (5 bases). Germline CDR1 and CDR2: SGHRS and YFSETQ. The length of the CDR3 is 14 residues. Between the trimmed V and J ends, which lost 0 bases and 3 bases, there was a span of 9 bases. The CDR3 DNA reads TGCGCCAGCAGCTTGGACTTAGGGGACACTGAAGCTTTCTTT. Protein: CASSLDLGDTEAFF.

The chain recombines TRBV19 with TRBJ1-3, with no clear D. The CDR3 is 15 residues long. Germline CDR1 and CDR2: LNHDA and SQIVND (reference sequence). V lost 10 bases to trimming and J lost 0 bases, with 16 bases between them. CDR3 residues: CATEPKGYSGNTIYF. CDR3 sequence (DNA): TGTGCCACCGAACCGAAGGGCTACTCTGGAAACACCATATATTTT.

This chain uses TRBV19 with TRBJ1-5; D call uncertain. Germline CDR1 reads LNHDA; CDR2 reads SQIVND (reference sequence). The CDR3 length is 13 residues. Trimming cost V 6 bases and J 5 bases, with 11 bases left between them. CDR3 loop: CASSPKSDQPQHF. The CDR3 DNA reads TGTGCCAGTAGCCCCAAAAGTGATCAGCCCCAGCATTTT.

This clone was seen a few times. The chain couples TRBV27 to TRBJ1-6; 8 bases are shared with TRBD1. The CDR3 contains 15 residues. Per the germline V gene, CDR1 is MNHEY and CDR2 is SMNVEV (reference sequence). J lost 9 bases, V lost 4 bases, and 8 bases had no gene match. For the CDR3, the DNA is TGTGCCAGCAGTTGGGGGCAGGGGGCAAGTTCACCCCTCCACTTT. Residues: CASSWGQGASSPLHF.

This clone was recorded a few times. The V call is TRBV5-4, the J call TRBJ1-2; TRBD1 aligns across 8 bases. The CDR3 totals 14 residues. CDR1 is SGHNT and CDR2 is YYREEE in the germline V gene (reference sequence). V shed 1 base, J shed 5 bases, and the junction held 4 bases outside the gene matches. CDR3 region: CASSLQGANYGYTF. The CDR3 DNA reads as TGTGCCAGCAGCTTGCAGGGGGCAAATTATGGCTACACCTTC.

In DNA, the CDR3 is TGTGCCAGCAGTGAGTCAGGACGGACTGAAGCTTTCTTT. It is translated as CASSESGRTEAFF. The chain is built from TRBV25-1 and TRBJ1-1; D gene uncertain. V gave up 3 bases and J gave up 5 bases, with 10 bases separating them. This CDR3 is built from 13 residues. Germline loops: CDR1 MGHDK, CDR2 SYGVNS.

This rearrangement joins TRBV6-6 to TRBJ1-1; the D gene is possibly TRBD1 (6 bases). Germline-derived CDR1 and CDR2 are MNHNY and SVGAGI (reference sequence). V shed 4 bases and J shed 2 bases, with 14 bases lying between them. The CDR3 covers 15 residues. The CDR3 protein is CASSWSEGGNTEAFF. CDR3 bases: TGTGCCAGCAGTTGGTCAGAGGGGGGCAACACTGAAGCTTTCTTT.

V usage is TRBV5-6 and J usage is TRBJ2-7; possibly TRBD2 for D (6 bases). CDR1 SGHDT and CDR2 YYEEEE come from the germline V gene. V was shortened by 1 base and J by 1 base, with 18 bases between the two germline ends. The CDR3 loop spans 17 amino acids. The DNA for the CDR3 is TGTGCCAGCAGCTTGTTAGGCGGGGCATTCGGGTCCTACGAGCAGTACTTC. Protein sequence: CASSLLGGAFGSYEQYF.

The chain carries TRBV5-1 and TRBJ1-5, with 7 nucleotides matching TRBD1. CDR1 and CDR2 (germline): SGHRS, YFSETQ. The CDR3 loop spans 14 amino acids. The trim removed 3 bases at V and 2 bases at J, leaving 2 bases unmatched. CDR3 nucleotide sequence: TGCGCCAGCAGCTACGGGACAGGCAATCAGCCCCAGCATTTT. Translating it yields CASSYGTGNQPQHF. The whole variable domain, filled in from reference TRBV5-1 and TRBJ1-5, reads KAGVTQTPRYLIKTRGQQVTLSCSPISGHRSVSWYQQTPGQGLQFLFEYFSETQRNKGNFPGRFSGRQFSNSRSEMNVSTLELGDSALYLCASSYGTGNQPQHFGDGTRLSIL.

This clone has more than one count but fewer than ten. This rearrangement joins TRBV5-4 to TRBJ2-3, with 11 bases that match TRBD2. V dropped 4 bases and J dropped 4; count of bases not matched to a gene: 14. The V gene's germline CDR1 is SGHNT and CDR2 YYREEE (reference sequence). The CDR3 covers 18 residues. In DNA form, the CDR3 reads TGTGCCAGCAGCACTAAGAAACTAGCGGGGGAGGGGGCAGATACGCAGTATTTT. Amino acids: CASSTKKLAGEGADTQYF.

This chain links TRBV6-4 with TRBJ2-2, with 7 bases aligning to TRBD2. CDR3 length: 15 amino acids. Trimming at V came to 6 bases and at J to 4 bases, leaving 8 bases not matched to a gene. From germline, CDR1 is MRHNA and CDR2 SNTAGT. The CDR3 DNA reads as TGTGCCAGCAGGGAAAGGACGGGGGGCACCGGGGAGCTGTTTTTT. Residues: CASRERTGGTGELFF.

The chain carries TRBV4-1 and TRBJ2-3; 8 positions match TRBD2. V shed 1 base, J shed 3 bases, and the junction held 3 bases outside the gene matches. CDR1 and CDR2 from the germline V gene are MGHRA and YSYEKL. The length of the CDR3 is 15 residues. CDR3 residues: CASSQVSGTTDTQYF. The CDR3 region has the DNA TGCGCCAGCAGCCAAGTTAGCGGGACAACAGATACGCAGTATTTT.

The J gene is TRBJ2-5, the V gene TRBV6-5; D is possibly TRBD1 or TRBD2 (5 bases each). CDR1 MNHEY and CDR2 SVGAGI come from the germline V gene. With 10 bases removed from V and 0 bases from J, the gap between germline ends came to 18 bases. The CDR3 covers 15 residues. DNA for the CDR3: TGTGCCACCCGGCCGGGGTGGGGCAACCAAGAGACCCAGTACTTC. Amino acids: CATRPGWGNQETQYF.

The J gene is TRBJ1-3, the V gene TRBV9; D gene uncertain. V was trimmed by 2 bases and J by 0 bases, leaving 9 bases between them. The length of the CDR3 is 15 residues. Germline assignment: CDR1 SGDLS and CDR2 YYNGEE. The CDR3 spells CASSVDGSSGNTIYF. Written as DNA, the CDR3 is TGTGCCAGCAGCGTTGACGGGAGCTCTGGAAACACCATATATTTT.

The V call is TRBV18, the J call TRBJ2-2, with 11 bases that match TRBD2. V dropped 0 bases and J dropped 4; count of bases not matched to a gene: 10. This CDR3 has 19 residues. Looked up from germline, CDR1 is KGHSH and CDR2 is LQKENI. The CDR3 nucleotides are TGTGCCAGCTCACCACCGTTCTCTAGCGGGAGGTGGGTCACCGGGGAGCTGTTTTTT. It specifies CASSPPFSSGRWVTGELFF.

The genes are TRBV28 and TRBJ1-5, with D maybe TRBD1 (5 bases). The V gene lost 7 bases and the J gene lost 6 bases, with 16 bases spanning the gap. CDR3 length: 14 amino acids. CDR1 and CDR2 from the germline V gene are MDHEN and SYDVKM. CDR3 sequence (DNA): TGTGCCAGCATTGACGCGGTGGGGGGTCAGCCCCAGCATTTT. Translation gives CASIDAVGGQPQHF.

This sequence joins TRBV28 and TRBJ1-2, with 10 bases that match TRBD1. Germline CDR1 and CDR2: MDHEN and SYDVKM. J lost 5 bases, V lost 4 bases, and 10 bases had no gene match. CDR3 length: 16 amino acids. CDR3 region: CASSSSRDRGGYGYTF. Here the CDR3 DNA reads TGTGCCAGCAGTTCGTCCCGGGACAGGGGAGGATATGGCTACACCTTC.

CDR3 sequence (DNA): TGTGCCAGCAGTTATGTCCAGGGGAGTGACTACGAGCAGTACTTC. This codes for CASSYVQGSDYEQYF. V gene TRBV6-5 combines with J gene TRBJ2-7; D possibly corresponds to TRBD1 (6 bases). CDR1 is MNHEY and CDR2 is SVGAGI in the germline V gene. This CDR3 comprises 15 residues. V was shortened by 3 bases and J by 3 bases, with 15 bases between the two germline ends.

The rearrangement uses TRBV11-1 and TRBJ2-7; 7 bases fit TRBD2. The CDR3 totals 13 residues. The germline V gene encodes CDR1 SGHAT and CDR2 FQDESV (reference sequence). The trim removed 5 bases at V and 2 bases at J, leaving 3 bases unmatched. CDR3 in DNA: TGTGCCAGCAGCCCCGGGAGGACCTACGAGCAGTACTTC. This translates into CASSPGRTYEQYF.

Worth noting for this clone: The same CDR3 also results from other DNA sequences found in this sample. The CDR3 protein is CASSLRPGDGYTF. CDR3 sequence (DNA): TGTGCCAGCAGTTTGAGACCCGGCGATGGCTACACCTTC. V is TRBV12-3 or TRBV12-4 and J is TRBJ1-2; no clear D. The CDR3 runs to 13 residues. The V and J ends lost 3 bases and 6 bases respectively, with 11 bases between them.

V usage is TRBV18 and J usage is TRBJ2-2; 7 bases are a match to TRBD1. V dropped 1 base and J dropped 4; count of bases not matched to a gene: 9. CDR3 length: 17 residues. CDR1 is KGHSH and CDR2 is LQKENI in the germline V gene. CDR3: CASSPRMTGSGTGELFF. The CDR3, as DNA: TGTGCCAGCTCACCACGAATGACAGGGTCGGGCACCGGGGAGCTGTTTTTT.